This T cell receptor beta chain was identified in a study of cytomegalovirus exposure and HLA in healthy donors. Broader study findings: Under in vitro conditions, three CMV-associated chains were confirmed as specific for CMV antigens. Reportedly, cytomegalovirus status was diagnosed with high sensitivity and specificity. Rare sequences made up most TCRs, while some public TCRs were found in many donors.

Here immunoSEQ multiplex PCR was the method, and the copy in TCRdb shows in-frame clones only, minus some. The table includes around 300,000 clones, more than 75% detected once. About this clone: The antigen is undetermined.

The CDR3 is made up of 16 amino acids. Trimming removed 7 bases from V and 1 base from J; junction bases left unmatched: 9. Germline V gene sequence: CDR1 LNHNV, CDR2 YYDKDF (reference sequence). The chain employs TRBV15 and TRBJ2-2; 7 positions match TRBD2. This receptor was obtained from a woman aged 18-29 years in good health and CMV-seronegative. What was sequenced was PBMCs. The CDR3 bases are TGTGCCACCACCAAGCGGGAACTTCAGAACACCGGGGAGCTGTTTTTT. It specifies CATTKRELQNTGELFF.